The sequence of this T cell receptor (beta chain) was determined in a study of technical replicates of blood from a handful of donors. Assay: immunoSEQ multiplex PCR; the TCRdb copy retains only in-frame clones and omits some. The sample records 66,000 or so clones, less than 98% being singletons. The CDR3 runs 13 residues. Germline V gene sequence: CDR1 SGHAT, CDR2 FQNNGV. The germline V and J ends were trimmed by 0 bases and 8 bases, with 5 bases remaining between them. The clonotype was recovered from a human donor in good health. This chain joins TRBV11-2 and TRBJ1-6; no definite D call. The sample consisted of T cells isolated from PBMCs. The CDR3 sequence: CASSLDLYSPLHF. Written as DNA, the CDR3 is TGTGCCAGCAGCTTAGATCTGTATTCACCCCTCCACTTT. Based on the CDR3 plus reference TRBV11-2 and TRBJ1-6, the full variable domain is EAGVAQSPRYKIIEKRQSVAFWCNPISGHATLYWYQQILGQGPKLLIQFQNNGVVDDSQLPKDRFSAERLKGVDSTLKIQPAKLEDSAVYLCASSLDLYSPLHFGNGTRLTVT.